This T cell receptor (beta chain) is drawn from a study of cytomegalovirus exposure and HLA in healthy donors. In this sample, this clone turned up a few times. PCR employed 60 Vbeta and 13 Jbeta primers. Sequencing was performed with immunoSEQ multiplex PCR; in TCRdb, only in-frame clones are kept and a portion is missing. The sample includes roughly 99,000 clones, more than 70% of them seen just once. This CDR3 region has 14 residues. Germline CDR1 and CDR2: SGHTA and FQGTGA. Trimming shortened V by 5 bases and J by 11 bases, and 19 bases separated the two germline ends. The sequence came from a middle-aged woman in good health and CMV-seronegative. V usage is TRBV7-3 and J usage is TRBJ2-1; a possible D gene is TRBD1 (5 bases). Sequencing was carried out using PBMCs. Written as DNA, the CDR3 is TGTGCCAGCAGCCCCCAGGGCGGAACTGGAAAGCAGTTCTTC. It is translated as CASSPQGGTGKQFF.